These 4 T cell receptor beta chains share one sample of origin, sequenced in a study of T-cell memory formation after mild COVID-19. TCRdb re-derived calls from the 5' RACE reads in MiXCR, one entry per CDR3 protein. The sample has 30,000 to 45,000 distinct CDR3 sequences; 11% are singletons. Sequenced: PBMCs or a T cell subset sorted from them (not recorded which). Receptor source: a man younger than 30 who had mild COVID-19 (a few samples of this study predate the infection). Cell type and time point are not known.

The sample holds many counts of this clonotype. This chain connects TRBV6-4 to TRBJ2-6, with 7 bases aligning to TRBD1. Losses at the gene ends were 0 bases for V and 2 bases for J; bases not matched to a gene: 1. This CDR3 spans 16 amino acids. Germline V gene sequence: CDR1 MRHNA, CDR2 SNTAGT. The DNA for the CDR3 is TGTGCCAGCAGTGACTCAGGGGGCGCTGGGGCCAACGTCCTGACTTTC. This encodes CASSDSGGAGANVLTF.

By frequency in the sample, this clonotype is medium-sized. V is TRBV5-1 and J is TRBJ2-3; D might be TRBD2 (6 bases). The CDR3 covers 14 residues. Trimming removed 0 bases from V and 3 bases from J, with 8 bases in between. Germline CDR1 reads SGHRS; CDR2 reads YFSETQ. The CDR3 DNA reads TGCGCCAGCAGCTTGGGGCTAGCGACAGATACGCAGTATTTT. Translated: CASSLGLATDTQYF.

This clonotype was seen repeatedly, ten times or more. The chain couples TRBV5-1 to TRBJ2-1; D remains ambiguous. The germline gives CDR1 SGHRS, CDR2 YFSETQ. Trimming removed 3 bases from V and 4 bases from J, with 5 bases in between. The CDR3 is 12 amino acids. Written as DNA, the CDR3 is TGCGCCAGCAGCTCCTTATACAATGAGCAGTTCTTC. It yields the protein CASSSLYNEQFF.

This clonotype was observed many times. The chain is built from TRBV20-1 and TRBJ1-6; TRBD1 agrees at 9 bases. Per the germline V gene, CDR1 is DFQATT and CDR2 is SNEGSKA (reference sequence). Trimming removed 6 bases from V and 9 bases from J; junction bases left unmatched: 9. This CDR3 is built from 14 residues. CDR3 bases: TGCAGTGCGTGGACAGGGGCCGAGAGTTCACCCCTCCACTTT. Residues: CSAWTGAESSPLHF.